This T cell receptor beta chain was observed in a study of T cells in women clearing cervical HPV infection. Study context: Cases were women with histologically confirmed HPV16-related CIN3 or worse, including 2 invasive cancers.

Notes on this clone: The antigen is undetermined. The CDR3 extends 3 residues past the end of the read, so its final part is completed from the germline J gene.

Looked up from germline, CDR1 is MGHRA and CDR2 is YSYEKL. This CDR3 spans 15 amino acids. Trimming removed 4 bases from V and 6 bases from J; junction bases left unmatched: 9. Sequencing used immunoSEQ multiplex PCR; TCRdb keeps in-frame clones, though not all of them. The data include around 28,000 clones; the top ten clones carry roughly 15%. Notes on the study in general: TRBV6-7 abundance was lower in cases than controls (roughly 0.11% versus 0.16%). CIN3+ cases had significantly higher TCR repertoire richness than controls, but evenness did not differ.

The TCR sequence derives from a woman between 18 and 75 years old with a cervical HPV16 infection that either progressed to CIN3+ or cleared (not recorded which). This chain links TRBV4-1 with TRBJ2-7; 10 nucleotides line up with TRBD2. Sequenced material: blood buffy coat. CDR3 protein: CASSLIAGGFGEQYF. Partial CDR3 DNA: TGCGCCAGCAGCCTCATAGCGGGAGGCTTTGGCGAG.